A single sample gave rise to the 6 T cell receptor beta chains below, sequenced in a study of T cell changes during pregnancy in multiple sclerosis. Some clones are missing from TCRdb's copy, which holds only in-frame ones; the method was immunoSEQ multiplex PCR. The table records approximately 40,000 clones, 85% to 95% of them present only once. The sample here was CD4+ T cells from peripheral blood mononuclear cells, taken in the third trimester of pregnancy. The receptors here all came from a female donor with multiple sclerosis, enrolled in a pregnancy study.

The rearrangement joins TRBV19 to TRBJ2-3; a weak D match, TRBD2 (5 bases). This CDR3 is 13 amino acids long. Germline V lookup: CDR1 LNHDA, CDR2 SQIVND (reference sequence). V lost 5 bases and J lost 4, with 10 bases in between. CDR3 DNA: TGTGCCAGTAGTGAGGGAAGTTCAGATACGCAGTATTTT. This codes for CASSEGSSDTQYF.

The rearrangement joins TRBV15 to TRBJ1-5; D gene ambiguous. This CDR3 is 16 amino acids long. The V gene lost 0 bases and the J gene lost 2 bases, with 11 bases spanning the gap. Germline-derived CDR1 and CDR2 are LNHNV and YYDKDF (reference sequence). The CDR3 sequence is CATSRDFGRGNQPQHF. The DNA for the CDR3 is TGTGCCACCAGCAGAGATTTTGGGAGAGGCAATCAGCCCCAGCATTTT.

The CDR3 loop reads CASSPTSYGYTF. For the CDR3, the DNA is TGTGCCAGCAGTCCCACCAGCTATGGCTACACCTTC. The chain carries TRBV28 and TRBJ1-2; D uncertain. Looked up from germline, CDR1 is MDHEN and CDR2 is SYDVKM. The V gene lost 5 bases and the J gene lost 4 bases, with 8 bases spanning the gap. The CDR3 spans 12 residues.

V is TRBV7-2 and J is TRBJ2-7, with TRBD2 identical over 7 bases. CDR1 is SGHTA, CDR2 FQGNSA, per germline. The CDR3 length is 15 residues. V trimming: 1 base; J trimming: 2 bases; junction bases outside the gene matches: 5. For the CDR3, the DNA is TGTGCCAGCAGCTTAGAAGGGCTAGCGGCCTACGAGCAGTACTTC. It is translated as CASSLEGLAAYEQYF.

The chain combines TRBV2 with TRBJ1-5; 8 bases match TRBD1. V shed 6 bases and J 7 bases; nucleotides not matched to a gene: 8. The CDR3 is 14 amino acids. Germline CDR1 and CDR2: SNHLY and FYNNEI. CDR3 DNA sequence: TGTGCCAGCAGATTGGACAGGGAGGAACAGCCCCAGCATTTT. Protein: CASRLDREEQPQHF.

The chain employs TRBV7-2 and TRBJ2-5, with TRBD2 matching 13 bases. The CDR3 has 19 residues. Trimming removed 1 base from V and 1 base from J; junction bases left unmatched: 9. Germline CDR1 is SGHTA and CDR2 is FQGNSA. This CDR3 is CASSLVRLAGGGGQETQYF. The CDR3 nucleotides read TGTGCCAGCAGCTTAGTAAGACTAGCGGGAGGAGGGGGCCAAGAGACCCAGTACTTC.